These T cell receptor beta chains were read from a single sample in a study of blood T cell repertoires in COVID-19. This table comes from immunoSEQ multiplex PCR, and its TCRdb copy is limited to in-frame clones, with some not included. The sample includes some 150,000 clones, 70% to 90% of them seen just once. Sequencing input: peripheral blood. All receptors derive from a woman aged 60-75 years with COVID-19, enrolled during active disease. CDR3s include the opening cysteine and the closing phenylalanine or tryptophan. The D gene is left open where the match is weak. Clone size is stated in some rows and not others, as once, few, many or a class when expanded.

D gene	V gene	clone size	J gene	CDR3 DNA	CDR3 protein
TRBD1	TRBV6-5	NA	TRBJ1-2	TGTGCCAGCCGGGACAGGGGTGGCTATGGCTACACCTTC	CASRDRGGYGYTF
NA	TRBV19	NA	TRBJ2-5	TGTGCCAGTAGTATGGACAGAAGCCCTGGACCGCAAGAGACCCAGTACTTC	CASSMDRSPGPQETQYF
TRBD1	TRBV11-3	once	TRBJ1-2	TGTGCCAGCAGCCCTACAGGGGCCCTTAACTATGGCTACACCTTC	CASSPTGALNYGYTF
TRBD2	TRBV11-3	NA	TRBJ2-2	TGTGCCAGCAGCTTAAAGCGGGGCACCGGGGAGCTGTTTTTT	CASSLKRGTGELFF
NA	TRBV7-2	NA	TRBJ2-1	TGTGCCAGCAGCTTCACGAGCTCCTACAATGAGCAGTTCTTC	CASSFTSSYNEQFF
NA	TRBV5-4	NA	TRBJ1-2	TGTGCCAGCAGCCAGGATGGACTGGATGGCTACACCTTC	CASSQDGLDGYTF
NA	TRBV4-1	NA	TRBJ1-1	TGCGCCAGCAGCCAATCTGATCAGAGGGGGGGCACTGAAGCTTTCTTT	CASSQSDQRGGTEAFF
NA	TRBV19	NA	TRBJ1-1	TGTGCCAGTAGTATTCCGGGGGTTAACACTGAAGCTTTCTTT	CASSIPGVNTEAFF
TRBD2	TRBV5-5	NA	TRBJ2-1	TGTGCCAGCAGCTTCAAGCGGGAGAACAATGAGCAGTTCTTC	CASSFKRENNEQFF
NA	TRBV12-3/TRBV12-4	NA	TRBJ2-1	TGTGCCAGCAGTATCACAACAGGAGATGAGCAGTTCTTC	CASSITTGDEQFF
TRBD2	TRBV7-2	NA	TRBJ2-5	TGTGCCAGCAGCCCCATAGCGGGAGGGCAGGGTCGAGAGACCCAGTACTTC	CASSPIAGGQGRETQYF